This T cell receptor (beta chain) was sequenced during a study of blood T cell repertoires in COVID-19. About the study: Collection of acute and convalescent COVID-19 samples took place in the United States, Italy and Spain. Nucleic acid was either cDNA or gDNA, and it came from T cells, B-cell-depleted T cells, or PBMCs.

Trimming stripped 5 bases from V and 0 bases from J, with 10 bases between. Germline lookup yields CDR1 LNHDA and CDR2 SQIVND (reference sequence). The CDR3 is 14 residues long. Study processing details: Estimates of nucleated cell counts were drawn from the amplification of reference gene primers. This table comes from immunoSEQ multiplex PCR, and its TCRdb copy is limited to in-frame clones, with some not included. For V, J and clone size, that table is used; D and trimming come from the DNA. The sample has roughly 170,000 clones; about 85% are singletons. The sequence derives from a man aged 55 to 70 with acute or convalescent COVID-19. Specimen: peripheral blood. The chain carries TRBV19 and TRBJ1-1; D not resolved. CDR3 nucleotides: TGTGCCAGTAGTCCAATAGCTATGAACACTGAAGCTTTCTTT. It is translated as CASSPIAMNTEAFF.